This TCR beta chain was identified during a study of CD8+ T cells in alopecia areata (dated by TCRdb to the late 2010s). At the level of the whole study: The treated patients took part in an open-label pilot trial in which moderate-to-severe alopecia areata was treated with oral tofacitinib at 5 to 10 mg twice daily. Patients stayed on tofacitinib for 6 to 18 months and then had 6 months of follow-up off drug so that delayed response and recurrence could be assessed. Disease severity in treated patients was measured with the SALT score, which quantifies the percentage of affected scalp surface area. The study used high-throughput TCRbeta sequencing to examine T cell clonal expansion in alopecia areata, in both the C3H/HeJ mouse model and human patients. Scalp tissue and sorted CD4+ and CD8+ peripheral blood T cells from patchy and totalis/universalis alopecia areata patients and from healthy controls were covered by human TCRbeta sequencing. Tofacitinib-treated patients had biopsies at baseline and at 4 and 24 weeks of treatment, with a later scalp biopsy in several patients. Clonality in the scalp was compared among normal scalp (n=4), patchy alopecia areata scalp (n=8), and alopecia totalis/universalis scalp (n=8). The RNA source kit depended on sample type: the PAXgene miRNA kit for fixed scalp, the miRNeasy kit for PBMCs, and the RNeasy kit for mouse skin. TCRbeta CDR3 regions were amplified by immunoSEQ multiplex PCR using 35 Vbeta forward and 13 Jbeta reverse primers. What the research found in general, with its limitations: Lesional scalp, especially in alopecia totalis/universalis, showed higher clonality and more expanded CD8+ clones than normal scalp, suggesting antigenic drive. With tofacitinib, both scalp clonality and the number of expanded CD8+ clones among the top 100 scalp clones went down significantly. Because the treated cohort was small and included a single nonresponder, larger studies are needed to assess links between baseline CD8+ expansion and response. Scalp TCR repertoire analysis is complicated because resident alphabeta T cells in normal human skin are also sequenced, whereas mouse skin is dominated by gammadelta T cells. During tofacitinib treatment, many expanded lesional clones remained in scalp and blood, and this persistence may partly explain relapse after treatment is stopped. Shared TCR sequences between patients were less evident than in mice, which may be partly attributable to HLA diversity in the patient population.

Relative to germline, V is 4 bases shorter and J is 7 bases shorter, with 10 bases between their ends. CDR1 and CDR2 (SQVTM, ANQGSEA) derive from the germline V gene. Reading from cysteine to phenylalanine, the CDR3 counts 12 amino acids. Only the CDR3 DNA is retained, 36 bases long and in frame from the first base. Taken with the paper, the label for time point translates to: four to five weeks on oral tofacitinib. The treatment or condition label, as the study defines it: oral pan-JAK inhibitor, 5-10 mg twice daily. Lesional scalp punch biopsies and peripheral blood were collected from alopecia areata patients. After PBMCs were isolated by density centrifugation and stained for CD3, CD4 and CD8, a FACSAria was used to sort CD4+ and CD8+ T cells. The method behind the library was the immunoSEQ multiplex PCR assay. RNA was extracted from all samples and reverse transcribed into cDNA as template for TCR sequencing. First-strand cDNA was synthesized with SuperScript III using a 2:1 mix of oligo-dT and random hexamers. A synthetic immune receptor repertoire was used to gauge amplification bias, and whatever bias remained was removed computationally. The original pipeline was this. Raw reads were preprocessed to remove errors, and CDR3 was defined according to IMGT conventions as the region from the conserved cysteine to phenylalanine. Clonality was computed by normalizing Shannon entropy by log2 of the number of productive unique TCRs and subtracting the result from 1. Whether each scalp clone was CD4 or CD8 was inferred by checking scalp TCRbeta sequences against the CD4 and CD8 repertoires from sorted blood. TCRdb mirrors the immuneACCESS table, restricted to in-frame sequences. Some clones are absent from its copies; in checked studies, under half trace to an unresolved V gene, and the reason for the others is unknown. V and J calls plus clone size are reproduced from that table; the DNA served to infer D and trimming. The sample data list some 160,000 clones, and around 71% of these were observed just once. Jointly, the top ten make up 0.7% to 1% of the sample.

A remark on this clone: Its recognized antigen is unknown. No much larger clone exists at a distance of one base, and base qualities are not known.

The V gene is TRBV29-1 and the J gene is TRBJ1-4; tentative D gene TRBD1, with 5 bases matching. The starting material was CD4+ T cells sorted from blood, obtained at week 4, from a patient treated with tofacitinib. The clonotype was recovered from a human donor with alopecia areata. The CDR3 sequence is CSVVGEGEKLFF. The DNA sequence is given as TGCAGCGTTGTGGGGGAAGGTGAAAAACTGTTTTTT.